Here is one T cell receptor (beta chain) with its context. This record belongs to a study of control samples from healthy donors and cancer patients. Only in-frame clones appear in the TCRdb table, and some are missing; sequencing was by immunoSEQ multiplex PCR. This table holds some 120,000 clones, more than 75% found once. Sequenced: blood. The TCR comes from a man aged 35 to 55 in good health.

CDR3 DNA sequence: TGCGCCAGCAGCCAAGATCGGGCAGGGGTAGTTGGCTACACCTTC. It specifies CASSQDRAGVVGYTF. This chain uses TRBV4-1 with TRBJ1-2, with D possibly being TRBD1 (6 bases). Trimming took off 0 bases at V and 7 bases at J, with 15 bases between the two ends. CDR1 and CDR2 from the germline V gene are MGHRA and YSYEKL. There are 15 residues in the CDR3.